These 24 T cell receptor beta chains were all obtained from the same sample, sequenced in a study of tumor-infiltrating lymphocytes in primary liver carcinoma. In addition to blood RNA drawn from unsorted whole blood, germline DNA was extracted. Reverse transcription of 500 ng total RNA with a constant-region primer produced TCR beta cDNA. Slightly modified ARM-PCR served as the procedure for the TCR beta libraries. These libraries came from three rounds of nested multiplex PCR. The first two PCR rounds used TRBV1-TRBV30 primers with a Cbeta primer, approximately 10 cycles each. MiXCR was run by TCRdb on the multiplex PCR reads, yielding one entry per CDR3 protein. The sample lists just over 300,000 distinct CDR3 sequences, almost 60% occurring once. The sequencing sample was made of peripheral blood. These receptors all come from a woman in her 30s with primary liver carcinoma and hepatitis B virus infection.

On this clonotype: This may come from a read error, since a much larger clone is one base off. This rearrangement joins TRBV6-5 to TRBJ2-3, with TRBD1 identical over 10 bases. Germline V gene data show CDR1 as MNHEY and CDR2 as SVGAGI. The CDR3 runs to 15 residues. CDR3 loop: CASRRGQGITDTHYF. CDR3 DNA: TGTGCCAGCAGGCGGGGACAGGGGATAACAGATACGCACTATTTT.

Comments on this clonotype: A junction end diverges from the germline sequence, so it may reflect a read error. The J gene is TRBJ1-4, the V gene TRBV11-2; D remains ambiguous. This CDR3 contains 19 residues. Germline V gene sequence: CDR1 SGHAT, CDR2 FQNNGV. CDR3 protein: CVSSLKVLIRAEPNEKLFF. CDR3 coding DNA: TGTGTCAGCAGCTTAAAAGTGCTTATACGGGCAGAACCTAATGAAAAACTGTTTTTT.

V gene TRBV29-1 combines with J gene TRBJ2-1; 7 bases map to TRBD2. Germline CDR1 reads SQVTM; CDR2 reads ANQGSEA. The CDR3 consists of 15 residues. Germline trimming cut 4 bases from V and 10 bases from J; bases unmatched to any gene: 16. This chain's CDR3 is CSVGLAVVLDEEQFF. CDR3 DNA: TGCAGCGTTGGTCTAGCGGTCGTTTTGGACGAAGAGCAGTTCTTC.

The rearrangement joins TRBV19 to TRBJ1-6; D is unresolved. The V and J ends lost 3 bases and 9 bases respectively, with 15 bases between them. Germline assignment: CDR1 LNHDA and CDR2 SQIVND (reference sequence). The CDR3 runs 15 residues. CDR3: CASSIPGEESSPLHF. The CDR3 DNA sequence: TGTGCCAGTAGTATCCCGGGAGAGGAGAGTTCACCCCTCCACTTT.

In this sample, this clonotype turned up a few times. V and J are TRBV6-5 and TRBJ2-7, with 13 bases lining up with TRBD2. The CDR3 spans 16 residues. The germline V gene has CDR1 MNHEY and CDR2 SVGAGI. With V trimmed by 6 bases and J by 2 bases, 7 bases remained unmatched. As DNA, the CDR3 is TGTGCCAGCAGATGGACTAGCGGGAGTGGAACCTACGAGCAGTACTTC. Translated, it gives CASRWTSGSGTYEQYF.

This clonotype was found once. The chain has TRBV5-4 and TRBJ2-7; weak D call: TRBD2 (6 bases). Per germline, CDR1 SGHNT and CDR2 YYREEE (reference sequence). V lost 4 bases to trimming and J lost 3 bases, with 20 bases between them. This CDR3 is 16 amino acids long. The CDR3 nucleotides read TGTGCCAGCAGCGATTCTTTCGGCAGGAGGGTCTACGAGCAGTACTTC. It codes for CASSDSFGRRVYEQYF.

Comment on this clonotype: This may be a read error: a much more frequent sequence differs by one nucleotide. The chain recombines TRBV6-6 with TRBJ2-2; the D is unclear. Germline CDR1 is MNHNY and CDR2 is SVGAGI (reference sequence). CDR3 length equals 15 residues. The CDR3 spells CASSYSSRNIGELFF. The CDR3 DNA reads as TGTGCCAGCAGTTACTCGAGTCGGAACATCGGGGAGCTGTTTTTT.

This chain links TRBV6-2 or TRBV6-3 with TRBJ2-5; 9 positions match TRBD2. Losses at the gene ends were 4 bases for V and 5 bases for J; bases not matched to a gene: 11. Germline V gene sequence: CDR1 MNHEY, CDR2 SVGEGT. This CDR3 spans 16 amino acids. In nucleotides, the CDR3 is TGTGCCAGCAGTTCCGCGGGAGGGCCGAGGGGCGAGACCCAGTACTTC. Its protein is CASSSAGGPRGETQYF.

This chain links TRBV30 with TRBJ1-3; D may be TRBD1 (5 bases). The length of the CDR3 is 14 residues. In germline, CDR1 is GTSNPN, CDR2 SVGIG (reference sequence). Trimming pared 2 bases from V and 0 bases from J, leaving 8 bases between. For the CDR3, the DNA is TGTGCCTGGAGTTACAGGAGCTCTGGAAACACCATATATTTT. This translates into CAWSYRSSGNTIYF.

This clonotype was detected a few times. This chain connects TRBV7-8 to TRBJ2-7, with D possibly being TRBD1 or TRBD2 (5 bases each). V shed 5 bases and J shed 7 bases, with 9 bases lying between them. Germline lookup yields CDR1 SGHVS and CDR2 FQNEAQ. The length of the CDR3 is 11 residues. CDR3 loop: CASSDWGEQYF. CDR3 nucleotide sequence: TGTGCCAGCAGCGACTGGGGGGAGCAGTACTTC.

This chain links TRBV7-2 with TRBJ2-7; the D gene is possibly TRBD2 (6 bases). The ends were cut back, 5 bases at V and 2 bases at J, with 13 bases in the middle. This CDR3 has 14 amino acids. Germline V gene data show CDR1 as SGHTA and CDR2 as FQGNSA. The CDR3 here is CASSPNSGAYEQYF. The DNA of the CDR3 is TGTGCCAGCAGCCCGAACTCGGGAGCCTACGAGCAGTACTTC.

About this clonotype itself: One end of the junction does not line up with germline, which may come from a read error. The chain recombines TRBV12-3 or TRBV12-4 with TRBJ2-3, with TRBD2 identical over 10 bases. CDR3 length: 15 amino acids. The CDR3 DNA reads as TGTGCCAGTAATAAGCGGGAGGGTCCCCCAGATGCGCAGTATTTT. Protein product: CASNKREGPPDAQYF.

J is TRBJ2-3 and V is TRBV6-1; TRBD1 is a possible D gene (6 bases). V lost 7 bases and J 4 bases, leaving 18 bases between the germline ends. CDR1 and CDR2 from the germline V gene are MNHNS and SASEGT. The CDR3 spans 15 residues. The CDR3 DNA follows: TGTGCCAGCATGGGTACAGGGCTTCGCGCAGATACGCAGTATTTT. Its translation: CASMGTGLRADTQYF.

This clonotype was detected many times. This chain links TRBV4-3 with TRBJ2-1; 9 nucleotides line up with TRBD2. Germline trimming cut 0 bases from V and 3 bases from J; bases unmatched to any gene: 6. CDR1 and CDR2 from the germline V gene are LGHNA and YSLEER. The CDR3 runs 17 residues. CDR3 in DNA: TGCGCCAGCAGCCAAGAAAGTACTAGCGGGTTCTACAATGAGCAGTTCTTC. It is translated as CASSQESTSGFYNEQFF.

This clonotype was picked up a small number of times. Possible read error: a much larger clone is one base away. CDR3 sequence (DNA): TGCGCCAGCAGTCCTCGACCAGCGGGTATGAATGAGCAGTTCTTC. Translation gives CASSPRPAGMNEQFF. The chain recombines TRBV10-1 with TRBJ2-1; D perhaps matches TRBD2 (6 bases). From germline, CDR1 is WNHNN and CDR2 SYGVQD (reference sequence). The V end was cut by 5 bases, the J end by 7 bases, with 18 bases between. This CDR3 has 15 residues.

As regards this clonotype: Being one base from a much bigger clone, this may be a read error. V and J are TRBV12-3 or TRBV12-4 and TRBJ1-5; 8 bases are a match to TRBD1. The CDR3 is made up of 14 amino acids. CDR3 sequence reads: CAGRGQVSNQPQHF. The CDR3 DNA follows: TGTGCCGGCAGGGGACAGGTCAGCAATCAGCCCCAGCATTTT.

This clonotype has a count of ten or more. The chain links TRBV11-3 to TRBJ2-5; TRBD2 agrees at 7 bases. CDR1 and CDR2 (germline): SGHNT, YENEEA. The CDR3 loop spans 14 amino acids. The ends lost 2 bases at V and 5 bases at J; junction bases unmatched: 5. CDR3 region: CASSLTAGGETQYF. The CDR3 DNA follows: TGTGCCAGCAGCTTAACGGCCGGGGGGGAGACCCAGTACTTC.

Turning to this clonotype: The junction departs from the called germline gene at one end, perhaps through a read error. CDR3 protein: CASSAKDRGLNNEQLF. CDR3 in DNA: TGTGCCAGCAGTGCGAAGGACAGGGGATTAAACAATGAGCAATTATTC. The J gene is TRBJ2-1, the V gene TRBV6-6; 9 nucleotides agree with TRBD1. There are 16 residues in the CDR3. Germline V gene sequence: CDR1 MNHNY, CDR2 SVGAGI (reference sequence).

Regarding this clonotype: This could be a read error, since a much larger clone is one nucleotide away. J is TRBJ2-7 and V is TRBV6-6, with D unclear. The CDR3 runs to 11 residues. CDR1 MNHNY and CDR2 SVGAGI come from the germline V gene (reference sequence). The CDR3 reads CVSSAGRSVYF. CDR3 DNA sequence: TGTGTCAGCAGTGCAGGTAGATCGGTCTACTTC.

The chain has TRBV6-2 or TRBV6-3 and TRBJ2-2, with 7 bases that match TRBD1. The junction had 1 base not matched to a gene; V was cut back by 4 bases and J by 5 bases. This CDR3 spans 13 amino acids. Germline CDR1 is MNHEY and CDR2 is SVGEGT. The CDR3 reads CASSSRGTGELFF. CDR3 DNA: TGTGCCAGCAGTTCCAGGGGGACCGGGGAGCTGTTTTTT.

This clonotype was observed at least ten times. The rearrangement links TRBV11-1 to TRBJ2-5; D possibly corresponds to TRBD1 (6 bases). Between the trimmed V and J ends, which lost 4 bases and 0 bases, there was a span of 9 bases. Germline CDR1 SGHAT, CDR2 FQDESV (reference sequence). This CDR3 has 14 amino acids. CDR3 DNA: TGTGCCAGCAGCTACAGGGCAGACCAAGAGACCCAGTACTTC. Encoded protein: CASSYRADQETQYF.

Notes on this clonotype: A single base separates this from a much larger clone, so it may be a read error. The CDR3 region is CASSQERGSGGGDDNEQCF. The CDR3 DNA reads as TGCGCCAGCAGCCAAGAAAGGGGTAGTGGGGGCGGAGACGACAATGAGCAGTGCTTC. V is TRBV4-1 and J is TRBJ2-1, with D perhaps matching TRBD1 (6 bases). CDR1 and CDR2 (germline): MGHRA, YSYEKL. CDR3 length: 19 residues.

There are a few counts of this clonotype. This chain connects TRBV12-3 or TRBV12-4 to TRBJ1-3, with TRBD1 matching 10 bases. The CDR3 runs 18 residues. V shed 7 bases, J shed 3 bases, and the junction held 15 bases outside the gene matches. CDR3 nucleotides: TGTGCCAGCACCCCCTCAACCGGGACAGGGGCGGATGGAAACACCATATATTTT. It is translated as CASTPSTGTGADGNTIYF.

The chain carries TRBV5-1 and TRBJ2-3; 7 nucleotides line up with TRBD2. The V segment lost 2 bases and the J segment 4 bases; nucleotides outside the gene matches: 7. CDR3 length: 15 amino acids. Looked up from germline, CDR1 is SGHRS and CDR2 is YFSETQ. The CDR3 nucleotides are TGCGCCAGCAGCTTTAATAGCGGGTCCTCAGATACGCAGTATTTT. Translated: CASSFNSGSSDTQYF. Based on the CDR3 plus reference TRBV5-1 and TRBJ2-3, the full variable domain is KAGVTQTPRYLIKTRGQQVTLSCSPISGHRSVSWYQQTPGQGLQFLFEYFSETQRNKGNFPGRFSGRQFSNSRSEMNVSTLELGDSALYLCASSFNSGSSDTQYFGPGTRLTVL.